Listed below are T cell receptor beta chains from one sample, sequenced in a study of T-cell memory formation after mild COVID-19. TCRdb used MiXCR to reprocess the 5' RACE reads, holding one entry per CDR3 protein. The table has roughly 35,000 distinct CDR3 sequences, around 7.7% seen once. Material for sequencing was PBMCs or a T cell subset sorted from them (not recorded which). These receptors were obtained from a man aged 18-30 years who had mild COVID-19 (a few samples of this study predate the infection). Cell type and time point are not known. CDR3s include the opening cysteine and the closing phenylalanine or tryptophan. D genes are given only for firm matches. The size field is filled for only some rows; it gives once, few, many or a size class.

many TRBD1 TRBJ1-5 TRBV12-3/TRBV12-4 TGTGCCAGCAGGGGACAGGGCGACAATCAGCCCCAGCATTTT CASRGQGDNQPQHF
many NA TRBJ2-7 TRBV9 TGTGCCAGCAGCGTAGTGGCAGGTGCCACCTACGAGCAGTACTTC CASSVVAGATYEQYF
many NA TRBJ2-5 TRBV6-2/TRBV6-3 TGTGCCAGCAGGCGCCCCCGGGGGGCGTCGGAGACCCAGTACTTC CASRRPRGASETQYF
few NA TRBJ2-7 TRBV10-1 TGCGCCAGCAGCCCCGGGCCTTGGAACTACGAGCAGTACTTC CASSPGPWNYEQYF
NA TRBD1 TRBJ1-2 TRBV19 TGTGCCAGTAGGCCCGGCCCGGGACAGGGTACGGGTGGCTACACCTTC CASRPGPGQGTGGYTF
NA NA TRBJ1-5 TRBV7-2 TGTGCCAGCAGCTTTAGGGTGGGGGGTCAGCCCCAGCATTTT CASSFRVGGQPQHF
few NA TRBJ2-5 TRBV4-2 TGTGCCAGCAGCCAAGTTGGGCGGGAAGAGACCCAGTACTTC CASSQVGREETQYF
NA TRBD2 TRBJ2-7 TRBV7-8 TGTGCCAGCAGCTTAGCAGCGGGGGAGTCCTACGAGCAGTACTTC CASSLAAGESYEQYF
many NA TRBJ2-3 TRBV6-2/TRBV6-3 TGTGCCAGCGGCGGATTCACAGATACGCAGTATTTT CASGGFTDTQYF
few TRBD2 TRBJ2-3 TRBV11-1 TGTGCCAGCAGCTTAGACGGACTAGCGAGTTTCACAGATACGCAGTATTTT CASSLDGLASFTDTQYF
NA NA TRBJ2-2 TRBV7-9 TGTGCCAGCCCTGTAAGGGGGGGAACGAACGGGGAGCTGTTTTTT CASPVRGGTNGELFF
many NA TRBJ2-2 TRBV6-1 TGTGCCAGCAGCGGTCGGGTCGGGGCATGGACCGGGGAGCTGTTTTTT CASSGRVGAWTGELFF
many NA TRBJ1-3 TRBV9 TGTGCCAGCAGCGTAGATGGAGTGACTATTGGCGGAAACACCATATATTTT CASSVDGVTIGGNTIYF
many TRBD1 TRBJ1-2 TRBV7-2 TGTGCCAGCAGCCCGCGACAGGGACGAGTGAATGGCTACACCTTC CASSPRQGRVNGYTF
many NA TRBJ1-1 TRBV4-1 TGCGCCAGCAGGGGGATAACAGTGAACACTGAAGCTTTCTTT CASRGITVNTEAFF
many TRBD1 TRBJ1-2 TRBV6-5 TGTGCCAGCAGTGAACAGGGGGCCCTCTATGGCTACACCTTC CASSEQGALYGYTF
many TRBD2 TRBJ2-3 TRBV6-6 TGTGCCAGCAGTTCGGGACTAGCGGGGGGCACAGATACGCAGTATTTT CASSSGLAGGTDTQYF
many NA TRBJ1-6 TRBV4-3 TGCGCCAGCAGCCAAGAAAATACCGTCCATGCCCTCCACTTT CASSQENTVHALHF
few NA TRBJ1-1 TRBV30 TGTGCCTGGACTTCCGGGACGGCTTTCTTT CAWTSGTAFF
NA TRBD2 TRBJ2-3 TRBV20-1 TGCAGTGCTAGCGGTGCTGCTAGCGGAGGAGATACGCAGTATTTT CSASGAASGGDTQYF
many NA TRBJ2-1 TRBV6-1 TGTGCCAGCAGTGAACTTGTGGGGGGGCGCGATGAGCAGTTCTTC CASSELVGGRDEQFF
many NA TRBJ2-7 TRBV5-6 TGTGCCAGCAGCTTGGCAGGGGATGGCTACGAGCAGTACTTC CASSLAGDGYEQYF
many TRBD2 TRBJ2-7 TRBV28 TGTGCCAGCAGTTTTGGCGGGGGGGGGTACGAGCAGTACTTC CASSFGGGGYEQYF
many NA TRBJ2-3 TRBV5-5 TGTGCCAGCAGCTTGGAATCAGGGCAGTATTTT CASSLESGQYF
NA TRBD2 TRBJ2-5 TRBV11-2 TGTGCCAGCAGCCCCCTAGGCGGGGGTTGGGAGACCCAGTACTTC CASSPLGGGWETQYF
many TRBD2 TRBJ2-3 TRBV24-1 TGTGCCACCAGTGAGACTAGCGGGGGAAGCACAGATACGCAGTATTTT CATSETSGGSTDTQYF
many TRBD1 TRBJ2-6 TRBV5-4 TGTGCCAGCAGCCGGACAGGGGGCTCTGGGGCCAACGTCCTGACTTTC CASSRTGGSGANVLTF